This is a list of T cell receptor beta chains from one sample in a study of T-cell memory formation after mild COVID-19. From the 5' RACE reads, TCRdb called clonotypes with MiXCR, one entry per CDR3 protein. Of some 440,000 distinct CDR3 sequences listed, approximately 25% are singletons. The sample was PBMCs or a T cell subset sorted from them (not recorded which). All receptors derive from an adult woman who had mild COVID-19 (a few samples of this study predate the infection). Cell type and time point are not known. The CDR3 runs from the conserved cysteine through the conserved F or W. D genes are given only for firm matches. Size is stated for part of the rows, as once, few or many counts, or as a class when the clone is expanded.

cdr3_aa cdr3_nt d_call j_call clone_size cdr3_length v_call
CASSGAIAGGSYNEQFF TGTGCCAGCAGTGGGGCCATAGCGGGAGGCTCATACAATGAGCAGTTCTTC TRBD2 TRBJ2-1 few 17 TRBV6-2/TRBV6-3
CASSQAQGRTDTQYF TGTGCCAGCAGCCAAGCCCAGGGGCGGACAGATACGCAGTATTTT - TRBJ2-3 few 15 TRBV4-2
CASSSDRRRVVEAFF TGTGCCAGTAGTTCGGACAGGCGGAGGGTAGTAGAAGCTTTCTTT TRBD1 TRBJ1-1 - 15 TRBV19
CSVTRAYHEQYF TGCAGCGTTACCAGGGCTTACCACGAGCAGTACTTC - TRBJ2-7 - 12 TRBV29-1
CASSLAVWDSTTGANVLTF TGTGCCAGCAGCTTAGCGGTATGGGACAGCACAACTGGGGCCAACGTCCTGACTTTC TRBD1 TRBJ2-6 - 19 TRBV7-9
CASSPTTVDTQYF TGTGCCAGCAGCCCGACGACCGTGGATACGCAGTATTTT - TRBJ2-3 - 13 TRBV3-1
CASSSGQNSEAFF TGCGCCAGCAGCTCGGGCCAAAACTCTGAAGCTTTCTTT - TRBJ1-1 few 13 TRBV5-1
CASILAGAPRTEAFF TGTGCCAGCATCTTAGCAGGGGCGCCGAGAACTGAAGCTTTCTTT - TRBJ1-1 once 15 TRBV28
CASSTTGTPSEQYF TGTGCCAGCAGCACGACCGGGACACCAAGCGAGCAGTACTTC - TRBJ2-7 - 14 TRBV9
CASSQVELITGELFF TGCGCCAGCAGCCAAGTGGAGCTTATCACCGGGGAGCTGTTTTTT - TRBJ2-2 many 15 TRBV4-1
CASSSGPSTADTQYF TGTGCCAGCAGTTCCGGGCCTAGCACTGCAGATACGCAGTATTTT - TRBJ2-3 - 15 TRBV12-3/TRBV12-4
CARAPTLQRRQFF TGCGCTAGGGCTCCAACCCTACAGCGCCGACAGTTCTTC - TRBJ2-1 few 13 TRBV5-1
CASSQAPRSGREQFF TGTGCCAGCAGCCAAGCCCCTCGTTCGGGGAGGGAGCAGTTCTTC - TRBJ2-1 few 15 TRBV3-1
CASSLEPGLAGRDTQYF TGTGCCAGCAGCTTAGAGCCGGGACTAGCGGGAAGGGATACGCAGTATTTT TRBD2 TRBJ2-3 - 17 TRBV7-2
CASSYSSGDTQYF TGTGCCAGCAGTTACTCGAGTGGAGATACGCAGTATTTT - TRBJ2-3 few 13 TRBV6-5
CASSLTRLAGVPGIQYF TGTGCCAGCAGCTTAACGCGCCTAGCGGGAGTCCCGGGCATTCAGTACTTC TRBD2 TRBJ2-4 - 17 TRBV7-3
CATSPTSGGIYEQYF TGTGCCACCAGCCCAACTAGCGGGGGGATCTACGAGCAGTACTTC TRBD2 TRBJ2-7 - 15 TRBV24-1
CASSSRGTARSTEAFF TGTGCCAGCAGCTCGCGGGGGACGGCGAGGAGCACTGAAGCTTTCTTT - TRBJ1-1 few 16 TRBV7-2
CASRGGLAGTPGYEQYF TGTGCCAGCAGGGGGGGACTAGCGGGGACCCCTGGTTACGAGCAGTACTTC TRBD2 TRBJ2-7 - 17 TRBV12-3/TRBV12-4
CASSLRTSGSSYEQYF TGTGCCAGCAGCTTGCGGACTAGCGGGAGCTCCTACGAGCAGTACTTC TRBD2 TRBJ2-7 many 16 TRBV7-9
CASSSLTSGYYNEQFF TGTGCCAGCAGTTCACTGACTAGCGGATACTACAATGAGCAGTTCTTC TRBD2 TRBJ2-1 many 16 TRBV6-5
CASSSQGKNRPQHF TGTGCCAGTAGTAGCCAGGGAAAGAATCGGCCCCAGCATTTT - TRBJ1-5 - 14 TRBV19
CASSLGQDPSYNEQFF TGTGCCAGCAGCTTAGGGCAGGACCCCTCCTACAATGAGCAGTTCTTC - TRBJ2-1 - 16 TRBV7-7
CSARGPMGASYNEQFF TGCAGTGCTAGAGGCCCGATGGGGGCCTCCTACAATGAGCAGTTCTTC - TRBJ2-1 few 16 TRBV20-1
CASSVAGGPTDTQYF TGTGCCAGCAGCGTAGCTGGAGGGCCCACAGATACGCAGTATTTT - TRBJ2-3 - 15 TRBV9
CASSTDRGSETQYF TGTGCCAGTAGTACCGACAGGGGAAGCGAGACCCAGTACTTC TRBD1 TRBJ2-5 - 14 TRBV19
CASSDRRATNEKLFF TGTGCCAGCAGTGACAGGAGAGCAACTAATGAAAAACTGTTTTTT - TRBJ1-4 - 15 TRBV2
CASVPHGGQPQHF TGTGCCAGCGTTCCCCACGGTGGTCAGCCCCAGCATTTT - TRBJ1-5 - 13 TRBV6-5
CSARTGTTEAFF TGCAGTGCTAGGACAGGGACCACTGAAGCTTTCTTT TRBD1 TRBJ1-1 few 12 TRBV20-1
CASSGPNRTGKFGNEQFF TGTGCCAGCAGTGGGCCTAATAGGACAGGGAAATTTGGGAATGAGCAGTTCTTC TRBD1 TRBJ2-1 - 18 TRBV6-6
CASSFLEFGEQFF TGTGCCAGCAGCTTTCTAGAGTTCGGTGAGCAGTTCTTC - TRBJ2-1 few 13 TRBV7-2
CASSLVRGSYNEQFF TGTGCCAGCAGCTTAGTCAGGGGCTCCTACAATGAGCAGTTCTTC - TRBJ2-1 - 15 TRBV11-3
CASSFVTGTNYGYTF TGTGCCAGCAGTTTTGTCACAGGGACTAACTATGGCTACACCTTC - TRBJ1-2 - 15 TRBV12-3/TRBV12-4
CASSPGTGKYTEAFF TGTGCCAGCAGTCCGGGGACAGGAAAATACACTGAAGCTTTCTTT TRBD1 TRBJ1-1 - 15 TRBV12-3/TRBV12-4
CSVLGIMGRDTEAFF TGCAGCGTTTTAGGCATAATGGGCAGGGACACTGAAGCTTTCTTT - TRBJ1-1 - 15 TRBV29-1
CASSQDMTSLLTREEGGEQFF TGTGCCAGCAGCCAAGATATGACTAGTCTGCTTACTAGAGAAGAGGGGGGTGAGCAGTTCTTC - TRBJ2-1 few 21 TRBV4-2